Described below is a single TCR beta chain sequence and its context. This specimen belongs to a study of HIV-infected patients and healthy controls. The ends were cut back, 3 bases at V and 5 bases at J, with 19 bases in the middle. This CDR3 is 15 amino acids long. The V gene's germline CDR1 is SQVTM and CDR2 ANQGSEA. TCRdb redid the calling of the 5' RACE reads with MiXCR, one entry per CDR3 protein. The sample has 60,000 to 75,000 distinct CDR3 sequences; roughly a sixth are singletons. The sequence came from a human donor in good health. The sequenced sample was CD4+ T cells from blood. The chain uses TRBV29-1 and TRBJ1-1; a weak D match, TRBD1 (6 bases). CDR3 in amino acids: CSVDGGPFEGTEAFF. In DNA form, the CDR3 reads TGCAGCGTTGATGGGGGCCCCTTCGAAGGGACTGAAGCTTTCTTT.